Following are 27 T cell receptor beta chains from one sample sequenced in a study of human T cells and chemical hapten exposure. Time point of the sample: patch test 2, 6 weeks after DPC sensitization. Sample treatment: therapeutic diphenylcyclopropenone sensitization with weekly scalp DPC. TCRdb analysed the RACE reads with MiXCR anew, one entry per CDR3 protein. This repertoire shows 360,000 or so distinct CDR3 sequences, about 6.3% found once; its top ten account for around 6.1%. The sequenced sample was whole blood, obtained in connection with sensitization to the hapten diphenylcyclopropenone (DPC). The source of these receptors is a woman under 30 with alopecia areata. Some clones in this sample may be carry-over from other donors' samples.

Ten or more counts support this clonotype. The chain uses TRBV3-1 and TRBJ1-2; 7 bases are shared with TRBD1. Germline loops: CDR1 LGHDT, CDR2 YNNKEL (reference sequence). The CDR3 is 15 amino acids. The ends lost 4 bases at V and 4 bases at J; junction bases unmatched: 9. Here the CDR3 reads CASSRQGQNIYGYTF. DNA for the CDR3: TGTGCCAGCAGCCGCCAGGGACAGAACATCTATGGCTACACCTTC.

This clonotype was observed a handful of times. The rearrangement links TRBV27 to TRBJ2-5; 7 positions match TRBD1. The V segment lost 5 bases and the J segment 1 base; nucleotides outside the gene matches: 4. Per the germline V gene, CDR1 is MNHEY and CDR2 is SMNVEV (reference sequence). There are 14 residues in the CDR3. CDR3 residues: CASSQWDSQETQYF. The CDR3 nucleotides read TGTGCCAGCAGTCAGTGGGACAGCCAAGAGACCCAGTACTTC.

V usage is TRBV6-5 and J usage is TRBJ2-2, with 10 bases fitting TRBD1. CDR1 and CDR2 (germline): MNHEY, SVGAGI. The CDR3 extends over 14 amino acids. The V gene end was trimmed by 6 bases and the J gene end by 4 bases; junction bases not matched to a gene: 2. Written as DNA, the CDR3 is TGTGCCAGCAGGACAGGGGGCCTCACCGGGGAGCTGTTTTTT. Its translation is CASRTGGLTGELFF.

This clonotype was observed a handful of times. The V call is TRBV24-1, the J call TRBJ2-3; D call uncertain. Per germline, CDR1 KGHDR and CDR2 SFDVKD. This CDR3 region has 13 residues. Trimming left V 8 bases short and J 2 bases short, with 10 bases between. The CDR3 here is CATNSRSTDTQYF. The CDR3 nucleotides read TGTGCCACCAATTCCCGGTCCACAGATACGCAGTATTTT.

For the CDR3, the DNA is TGCAGTGCTAAGGGGCCGACGGGGTTCACAGATACGCAGTATTTT. This gives the protein CSAKGPTGFTDTQYF. The rearrangement joins TRBV20-1 to TRBJ2-3; D is perhaps TRBD1 or TRBD2 (5 bases each). Germline CDR1 DFQATT, CDR2 SNEGSKA (reference sequence). CDR3 length: 15 amino acids. Trimming took off 4 bases at V and 2 bases at J, with 16 bases between the two ends.

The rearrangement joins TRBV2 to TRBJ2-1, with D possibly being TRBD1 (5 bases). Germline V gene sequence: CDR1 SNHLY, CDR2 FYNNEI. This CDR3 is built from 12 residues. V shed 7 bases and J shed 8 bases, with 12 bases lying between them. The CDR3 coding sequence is TGTGCCAGCACCTTCAGGGCCGATGAGCAGTTCTTC. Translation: CASTFRADEQFF. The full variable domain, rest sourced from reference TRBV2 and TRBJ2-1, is EPEVTQTPSHQVTQMGQEVILRCVPISNHLYFYWYRQILGQKVEFLVSFYNNEISEKSEIFDDQFSVERPDGSNFTLKIRSTKLEDSAMYFCASTFRADEQFFGPGTRLTVL.

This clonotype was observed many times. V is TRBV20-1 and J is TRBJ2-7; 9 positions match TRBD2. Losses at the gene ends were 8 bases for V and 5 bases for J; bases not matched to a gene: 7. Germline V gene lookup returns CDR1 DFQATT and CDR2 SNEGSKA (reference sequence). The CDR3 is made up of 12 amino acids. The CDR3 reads CSPGTSSNEQYF. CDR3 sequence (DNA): TGCAGTCCCGGGACTAGCTCTAACGAGCAGTACTTC.

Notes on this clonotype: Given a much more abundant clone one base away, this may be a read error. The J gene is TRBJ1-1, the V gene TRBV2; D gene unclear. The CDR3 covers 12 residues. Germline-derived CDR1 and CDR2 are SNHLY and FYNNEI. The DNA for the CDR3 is TGTGCCAGCAGTGAGGTCGGAACTGTAGCTTTCTTT. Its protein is CASSEVGTVAFF.

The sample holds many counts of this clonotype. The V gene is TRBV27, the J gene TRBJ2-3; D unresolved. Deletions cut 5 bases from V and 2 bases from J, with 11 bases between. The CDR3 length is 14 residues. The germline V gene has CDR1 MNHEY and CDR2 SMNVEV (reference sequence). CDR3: CASSPTRLTDTQYF. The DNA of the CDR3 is TGTGCCAGCAGTCCGACCCGCCTCACAGATACGCAGTATTTT.

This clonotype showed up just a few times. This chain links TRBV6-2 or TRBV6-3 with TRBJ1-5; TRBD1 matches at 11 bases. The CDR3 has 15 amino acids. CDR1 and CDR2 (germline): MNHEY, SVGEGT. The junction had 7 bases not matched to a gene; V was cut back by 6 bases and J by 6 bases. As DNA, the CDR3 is TGTGCCAGCAGCATCGGACAGGGGGCCTTTCAGCCCCAGCATTTT. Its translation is CASSIGQGAFQPQHF.

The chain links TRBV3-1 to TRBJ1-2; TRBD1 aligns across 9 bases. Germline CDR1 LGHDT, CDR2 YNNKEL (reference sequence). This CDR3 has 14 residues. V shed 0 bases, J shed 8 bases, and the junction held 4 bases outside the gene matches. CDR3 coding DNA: TGTGCCAGCAGCCAAGATAGGACAGGGGAAGGCTACACCTTC. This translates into CASSQDRTGEGYTF.

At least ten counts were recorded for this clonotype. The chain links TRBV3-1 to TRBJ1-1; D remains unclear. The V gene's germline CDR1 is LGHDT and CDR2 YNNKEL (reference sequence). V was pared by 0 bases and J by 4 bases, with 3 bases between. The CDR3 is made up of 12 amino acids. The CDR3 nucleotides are TGTGCCAGCAGCCAAGAGGGCACTGAAGCTTTCTTT. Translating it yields CASSQEGTEAFF.

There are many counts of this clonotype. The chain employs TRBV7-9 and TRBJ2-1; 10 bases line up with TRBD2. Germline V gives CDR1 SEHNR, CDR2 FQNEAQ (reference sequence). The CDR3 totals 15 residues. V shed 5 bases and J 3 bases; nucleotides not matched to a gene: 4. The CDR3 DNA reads TGTGCCAGCAGCCCCGGGACTAGCGACTACAATGAGCAGTTCTTC. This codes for CASSPGTSDYNEQFF.

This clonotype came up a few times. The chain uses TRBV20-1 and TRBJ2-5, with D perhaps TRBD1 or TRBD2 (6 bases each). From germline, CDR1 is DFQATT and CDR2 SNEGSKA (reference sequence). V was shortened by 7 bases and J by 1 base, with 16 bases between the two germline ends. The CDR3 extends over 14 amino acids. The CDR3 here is CSGIGGPTQETQYF. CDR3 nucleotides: TGCAGTGGTATAGGGGGGCCAACCCAAGAGACCCAGTACTTC.

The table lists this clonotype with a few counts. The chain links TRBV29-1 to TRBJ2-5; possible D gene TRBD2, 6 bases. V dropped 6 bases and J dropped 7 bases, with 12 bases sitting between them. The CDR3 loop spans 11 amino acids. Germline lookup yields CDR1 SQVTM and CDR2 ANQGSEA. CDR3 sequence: CSVGPGGTQYF. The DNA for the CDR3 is TGCAGCGTAGGGCCCGGGGGGACCCAGTACTTC.

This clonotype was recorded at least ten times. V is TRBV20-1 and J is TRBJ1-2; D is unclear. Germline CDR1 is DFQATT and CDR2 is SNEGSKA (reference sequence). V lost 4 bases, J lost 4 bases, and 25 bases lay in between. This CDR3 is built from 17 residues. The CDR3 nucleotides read TGCAGTGCTAAGCCCCCGCAGCCGGTGGGATATGGCTATGGCTACACCTTC. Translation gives CSAKPPQPVGYGYGYTF.

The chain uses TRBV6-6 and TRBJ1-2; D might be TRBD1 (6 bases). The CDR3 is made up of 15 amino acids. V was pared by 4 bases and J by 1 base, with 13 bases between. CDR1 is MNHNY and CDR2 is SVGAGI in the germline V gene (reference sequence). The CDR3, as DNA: TGTGCCAGCAGTTGGACCGGGACAAATAACTATGGCTACACCTTC. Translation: CASSWTGTNNYGYTF.

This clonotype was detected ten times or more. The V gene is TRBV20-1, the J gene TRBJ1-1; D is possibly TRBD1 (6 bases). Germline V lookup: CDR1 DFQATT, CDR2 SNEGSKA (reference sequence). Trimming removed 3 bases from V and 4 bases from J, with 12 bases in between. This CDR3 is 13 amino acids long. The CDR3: CSARSLGGTEAFF. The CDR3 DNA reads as TGCAGTGCTAGGAGTCTAGGGGGCACTGAAGCTTTCTTT.

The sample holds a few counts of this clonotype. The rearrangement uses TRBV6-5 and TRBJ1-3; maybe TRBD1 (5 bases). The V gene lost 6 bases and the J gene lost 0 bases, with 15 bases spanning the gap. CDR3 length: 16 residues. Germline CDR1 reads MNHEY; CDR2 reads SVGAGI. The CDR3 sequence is CASSRGTSISGNTIYF. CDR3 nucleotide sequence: TGTGCCAGCAGCCGTGGGACCTCTATCTCTGGAAACACCATATATTTT.

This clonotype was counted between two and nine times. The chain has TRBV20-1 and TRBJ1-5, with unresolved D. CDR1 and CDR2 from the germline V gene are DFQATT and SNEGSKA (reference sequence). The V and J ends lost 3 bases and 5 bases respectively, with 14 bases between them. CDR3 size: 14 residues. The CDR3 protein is CSASRSKPDQPQHF. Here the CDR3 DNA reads TGCAGTGCTAGCCGATCTAAGCCAGATCAGCCCCAGCATTTT.

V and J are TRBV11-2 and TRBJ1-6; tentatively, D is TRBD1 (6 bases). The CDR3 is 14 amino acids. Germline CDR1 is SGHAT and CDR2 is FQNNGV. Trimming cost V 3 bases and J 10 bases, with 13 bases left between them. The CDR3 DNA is TGTGCCAGCAGCTTTATCACAGGGCGCTCACCCCTCCACTTT. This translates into CASSFITGRSPLHF.

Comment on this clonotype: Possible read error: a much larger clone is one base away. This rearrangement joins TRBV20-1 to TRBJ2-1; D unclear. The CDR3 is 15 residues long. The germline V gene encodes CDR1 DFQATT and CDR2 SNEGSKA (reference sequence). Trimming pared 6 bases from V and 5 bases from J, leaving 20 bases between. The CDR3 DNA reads TGCAGTGCGCCCCCGGTCAGCCCAAGCAACAATGAGCAGTTCTTC. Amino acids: CSAPPVSPSNNEQFF.

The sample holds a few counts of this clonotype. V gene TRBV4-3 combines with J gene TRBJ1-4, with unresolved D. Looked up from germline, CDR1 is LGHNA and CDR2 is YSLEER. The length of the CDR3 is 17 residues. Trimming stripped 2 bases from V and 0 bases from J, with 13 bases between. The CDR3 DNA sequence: TGCGCCAGCAGCCAACATGGGAAGGGTGCAACTAATGAAAAACTGTTTTTT. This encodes CASSQHGKGATNEKLFF.

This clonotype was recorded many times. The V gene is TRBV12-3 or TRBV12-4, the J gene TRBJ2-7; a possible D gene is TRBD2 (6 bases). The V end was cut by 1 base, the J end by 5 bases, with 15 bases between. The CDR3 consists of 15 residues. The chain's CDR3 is CASSLVRGTYDEQYF. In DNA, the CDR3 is TGTGCCAGCAGTTTAGTCCGGGGGACCTATGACGAGCAGTACTTC.

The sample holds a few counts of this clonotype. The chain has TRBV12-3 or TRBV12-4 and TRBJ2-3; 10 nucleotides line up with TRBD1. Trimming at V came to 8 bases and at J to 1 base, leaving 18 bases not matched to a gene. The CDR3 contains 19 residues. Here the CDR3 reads CASQGSGTGAVWGTDTQYF. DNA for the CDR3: TGTGCCAGCCAGGGTTCCGGGACAGGGGCGGTTTGGGGCACAGATACGCAGTATTTT.

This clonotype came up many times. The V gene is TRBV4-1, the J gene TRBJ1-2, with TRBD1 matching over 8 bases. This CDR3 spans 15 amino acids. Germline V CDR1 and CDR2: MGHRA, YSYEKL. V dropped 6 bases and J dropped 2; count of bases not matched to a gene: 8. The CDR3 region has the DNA TGCGCCAGCAGGGGGGCAGGGGGCGAAAACTATGGCTACACCTTC. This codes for CASRGAGGENYGYTF.

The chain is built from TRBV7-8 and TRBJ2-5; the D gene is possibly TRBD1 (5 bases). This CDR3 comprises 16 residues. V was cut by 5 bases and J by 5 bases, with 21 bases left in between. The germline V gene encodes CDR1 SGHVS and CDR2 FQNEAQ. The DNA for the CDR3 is TGTGCCAGCAGCCGTGGGGCTCCCCCATTGCGGGAGACCCAGTACTTC. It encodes CASSRGAPPLRETQYF.